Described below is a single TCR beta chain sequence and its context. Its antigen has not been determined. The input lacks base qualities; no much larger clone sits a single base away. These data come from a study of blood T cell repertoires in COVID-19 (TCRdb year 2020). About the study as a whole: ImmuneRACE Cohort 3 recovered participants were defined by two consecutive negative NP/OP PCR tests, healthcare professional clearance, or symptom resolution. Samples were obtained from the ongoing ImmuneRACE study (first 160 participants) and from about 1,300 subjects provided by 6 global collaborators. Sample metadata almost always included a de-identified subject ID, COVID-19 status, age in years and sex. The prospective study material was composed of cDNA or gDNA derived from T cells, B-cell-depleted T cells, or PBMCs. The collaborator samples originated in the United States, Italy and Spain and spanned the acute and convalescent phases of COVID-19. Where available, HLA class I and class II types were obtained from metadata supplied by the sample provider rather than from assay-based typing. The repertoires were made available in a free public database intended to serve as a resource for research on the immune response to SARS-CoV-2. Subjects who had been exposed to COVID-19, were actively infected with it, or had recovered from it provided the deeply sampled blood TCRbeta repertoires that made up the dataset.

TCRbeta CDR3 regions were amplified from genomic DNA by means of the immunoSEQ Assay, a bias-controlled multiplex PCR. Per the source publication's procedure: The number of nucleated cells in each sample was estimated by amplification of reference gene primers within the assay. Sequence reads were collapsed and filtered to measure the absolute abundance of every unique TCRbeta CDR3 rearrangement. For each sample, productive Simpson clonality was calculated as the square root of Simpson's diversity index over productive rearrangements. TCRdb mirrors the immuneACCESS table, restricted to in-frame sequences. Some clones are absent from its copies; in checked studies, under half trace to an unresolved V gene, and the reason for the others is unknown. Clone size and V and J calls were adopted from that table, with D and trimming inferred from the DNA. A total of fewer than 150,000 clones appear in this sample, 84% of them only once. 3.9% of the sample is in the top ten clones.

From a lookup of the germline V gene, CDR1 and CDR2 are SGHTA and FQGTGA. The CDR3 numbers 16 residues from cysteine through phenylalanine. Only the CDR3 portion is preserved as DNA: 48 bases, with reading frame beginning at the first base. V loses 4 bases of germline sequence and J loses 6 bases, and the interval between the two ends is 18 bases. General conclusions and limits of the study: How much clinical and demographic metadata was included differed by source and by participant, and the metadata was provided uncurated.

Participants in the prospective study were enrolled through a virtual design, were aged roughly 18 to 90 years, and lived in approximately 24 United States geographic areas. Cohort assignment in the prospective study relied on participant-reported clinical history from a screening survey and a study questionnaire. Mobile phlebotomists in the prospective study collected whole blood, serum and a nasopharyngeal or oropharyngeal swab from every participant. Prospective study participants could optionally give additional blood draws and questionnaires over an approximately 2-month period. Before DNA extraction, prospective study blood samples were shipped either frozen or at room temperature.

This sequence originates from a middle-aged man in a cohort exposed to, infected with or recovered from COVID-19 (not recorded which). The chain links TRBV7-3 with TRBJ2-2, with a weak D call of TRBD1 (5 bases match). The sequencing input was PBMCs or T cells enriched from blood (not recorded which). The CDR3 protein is CASSSQPQGTAGELFF. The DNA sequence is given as TGTGCCAGCAGCTCCCAGCCGCAGGGAACGGCCGGGGAGCTGTTTTTT.